This T cell receptor beta chain was identified during a study of identical twins. General study points: Alpha sequences that were out-of-frame and twin-shared showed an excess of low generation probability.

This clonotype was picked up a small number of times. Its cognate antigen is unknown. In TCRdb, the 5' RACE reads were re-called with MiXCR into one record per CDR3 protein. The data hold 18,000 or so distinct CDR3 sequences, with 69% observed a single time. The material sequenced was memory (CD45RO+) T cells sorted from blood. The TCR comes from a young woman in good health. This table probably holds off-target reads from a library built for another chain.

CDR3 sequence reads: CASRLGREARTGELFF. CDR3 in DNA: TGTGCAAGTCGCTTAGGGCGGGAGGCACGGACCGGGGAGCTGTTTTTT. The J gene is TRBJ2-2, the V gene TRBV12-2; TRBD2 is the table's D call and was not checked against the DNA. TRBV12-2 corresponds to a pseudogene. This CDR3 has 16 residues.